This section outlines one T cell receptor beta chain sequence together with its context. This sample was included in a study of T cell changes during pregnancy in multiple sclerosis. Clones were sequenced by immunoSEQ multiplex PCR, and TCRdb holds only the in-frame ones, with some missing. The repertoire includes 40,000 to 55,000 clones, 80% to 90% of them detected once, and roughly 8.5% sits in the top ten. This CDR3 comprises 11 residues. V lost 3 bases and J 10 bases, leaving 7 bases between the germline ends. Germline V lookup: CDR1 ENHRY, CDR2 SYGVKD. The source of this sequence is a female donor with multiple sclerosis, enrolled in a pregnancy study. J is TRBJ2-1 and V is TRBV10-3; the D gene is possibly TRBD2 (5 bases). Sequenced here: CD8+ T cells from peripheral blood mononuclear cells, sampled in the second trimester of pregnancy. The CDR3 reads CAISDRGEQFF. The DNA of the CDR3 is TGTGCCATCAGTGACCGAGGGGAGCAGTTCTTC.